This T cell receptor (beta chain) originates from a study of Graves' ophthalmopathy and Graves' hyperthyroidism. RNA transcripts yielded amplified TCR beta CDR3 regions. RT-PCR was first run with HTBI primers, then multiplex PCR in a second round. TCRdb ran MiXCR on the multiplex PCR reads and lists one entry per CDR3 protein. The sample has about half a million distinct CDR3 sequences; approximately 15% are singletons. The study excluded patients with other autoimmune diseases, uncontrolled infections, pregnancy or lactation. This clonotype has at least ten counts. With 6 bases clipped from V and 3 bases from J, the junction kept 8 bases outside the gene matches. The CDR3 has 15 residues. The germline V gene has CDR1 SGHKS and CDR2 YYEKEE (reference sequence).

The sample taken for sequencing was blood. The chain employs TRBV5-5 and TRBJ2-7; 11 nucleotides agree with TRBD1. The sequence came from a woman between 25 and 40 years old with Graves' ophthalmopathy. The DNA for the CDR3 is TGTGCCAGCATCGACCGGGACAGGGGGGTCTACGAGCAGTACTTC. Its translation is CASIDRDRGVYEQYF.